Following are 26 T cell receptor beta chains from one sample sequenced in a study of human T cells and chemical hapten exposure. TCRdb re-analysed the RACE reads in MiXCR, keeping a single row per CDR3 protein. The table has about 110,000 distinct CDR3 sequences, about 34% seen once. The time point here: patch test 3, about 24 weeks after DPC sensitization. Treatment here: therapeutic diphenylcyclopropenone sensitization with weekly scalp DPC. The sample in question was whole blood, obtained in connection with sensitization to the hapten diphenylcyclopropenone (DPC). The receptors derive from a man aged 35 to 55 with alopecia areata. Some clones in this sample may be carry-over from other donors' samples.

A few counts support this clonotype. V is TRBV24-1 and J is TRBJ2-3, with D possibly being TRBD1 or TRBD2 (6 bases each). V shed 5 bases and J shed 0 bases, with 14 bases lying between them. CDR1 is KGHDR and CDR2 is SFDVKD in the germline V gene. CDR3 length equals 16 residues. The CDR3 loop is CATSGGGLASTDTQYF. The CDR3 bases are TGTGCCACCAGTGGAGGGGGACTCGCTAGCACAGATACGCAGTATTTT.

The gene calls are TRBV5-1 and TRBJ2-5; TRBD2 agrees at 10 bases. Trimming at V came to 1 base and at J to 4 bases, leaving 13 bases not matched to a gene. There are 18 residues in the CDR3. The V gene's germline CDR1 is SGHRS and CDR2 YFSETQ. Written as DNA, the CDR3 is TGCGCCAGCAGCTTGTTGGCTAGCGGGAGAAGTACGAGAGAGACCCAGTACTTC. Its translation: CASSLLASGRSTRETQYF.

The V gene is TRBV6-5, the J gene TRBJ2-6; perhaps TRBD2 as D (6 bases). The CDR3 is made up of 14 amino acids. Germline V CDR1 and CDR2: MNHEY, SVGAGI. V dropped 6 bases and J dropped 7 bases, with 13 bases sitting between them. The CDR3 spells CASRRQGGANVLTF. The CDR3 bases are TGTGCCAGCAGGAGGCAGGGAGGTGCCAACGTCCTGACTTTC.

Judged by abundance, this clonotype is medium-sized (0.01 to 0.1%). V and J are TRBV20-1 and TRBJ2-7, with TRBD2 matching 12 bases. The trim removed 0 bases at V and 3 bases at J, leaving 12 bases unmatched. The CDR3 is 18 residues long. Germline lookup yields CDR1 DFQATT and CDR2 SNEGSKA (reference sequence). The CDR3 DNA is TGCAGTGCTAGAGATTTAACACTCGGGACTAGCGGGTTCTACGAGCAGTACTTC. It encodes CSARDLTLGTSGFYEQYF.

DNA of the CDR3: TGTGCCAGCAGCAAATCTAGCGGGAGGGCAACAGATACGCAGTATTTT. This sequence encodes CASSKSSGRATDTQYF. The chain combines TRBV7-2 with TRBJ2-3; 12 bases agree with TRBD2. The CDR3 has 16 amino acids. Germline-derived CDR1 and CDR2 are SGHTA and FQGNSA. The J segment lost 3 bases and the V segment lost 5 bases, leaving 6 bases of the junction unmatched.

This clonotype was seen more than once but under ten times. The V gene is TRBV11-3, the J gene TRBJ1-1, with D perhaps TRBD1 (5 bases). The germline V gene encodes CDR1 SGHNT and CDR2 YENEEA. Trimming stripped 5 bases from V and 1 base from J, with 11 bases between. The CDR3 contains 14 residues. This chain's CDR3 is CASSRGGENTEAFF. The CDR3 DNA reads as TGTGCCAGCAGCCGTGGAGGGGAGAACACTGAAGCTTTCTTT.

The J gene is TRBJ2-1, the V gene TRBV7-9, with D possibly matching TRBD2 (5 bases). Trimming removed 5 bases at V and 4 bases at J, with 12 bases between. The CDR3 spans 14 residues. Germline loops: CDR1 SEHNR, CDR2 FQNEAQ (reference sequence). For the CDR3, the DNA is TGTGCCAGCAGCCAAATAGCGCCATACAATGAGCAGTTCTTC. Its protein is CASSQIAPYNEQFF.

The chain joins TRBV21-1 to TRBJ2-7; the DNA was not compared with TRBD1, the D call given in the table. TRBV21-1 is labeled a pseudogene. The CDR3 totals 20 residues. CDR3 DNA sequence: TGTGCCAGCAGCAAACTGGTGAGGAATTTTGGGGGGACGCTATCCTACGAGCAGTACGTC. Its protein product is CASSKLVRNFGGTLSYEQYV.

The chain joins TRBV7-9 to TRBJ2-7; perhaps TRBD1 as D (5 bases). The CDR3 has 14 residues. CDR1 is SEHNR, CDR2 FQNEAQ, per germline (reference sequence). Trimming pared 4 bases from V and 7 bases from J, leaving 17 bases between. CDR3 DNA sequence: TGTGCCAGCAGCTCTGCCTCAGGGATTTGGGAGCAGTACTTC. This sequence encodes CASSSASGIWEQYF.

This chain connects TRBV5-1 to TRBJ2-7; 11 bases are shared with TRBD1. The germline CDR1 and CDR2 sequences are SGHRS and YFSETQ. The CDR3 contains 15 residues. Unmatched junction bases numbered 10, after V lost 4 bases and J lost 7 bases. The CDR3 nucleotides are TGCGCCAGCAGCCCGGAGGGACAGGGGGTGAGGGAGCAGTACTTC. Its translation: CASSPEGQGVREQYF.

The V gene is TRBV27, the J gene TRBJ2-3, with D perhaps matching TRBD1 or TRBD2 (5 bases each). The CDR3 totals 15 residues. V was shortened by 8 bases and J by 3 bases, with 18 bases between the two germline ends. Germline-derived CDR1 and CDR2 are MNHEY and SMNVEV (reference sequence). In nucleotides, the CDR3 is TGTGCCAGCCTCGTTGGGGGTTTGGTAACAGATACGCAGTATTTT. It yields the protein CASLVGGLVTDTQYF.

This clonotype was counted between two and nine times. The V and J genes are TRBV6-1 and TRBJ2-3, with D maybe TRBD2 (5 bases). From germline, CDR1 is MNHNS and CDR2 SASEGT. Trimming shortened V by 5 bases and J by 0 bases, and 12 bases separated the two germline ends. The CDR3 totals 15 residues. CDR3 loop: CASSSRTSSTDTQYF. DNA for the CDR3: TGTGCCAGCAGTTCACGGACTTCTAGCACAGATACGCAGTATTTT.

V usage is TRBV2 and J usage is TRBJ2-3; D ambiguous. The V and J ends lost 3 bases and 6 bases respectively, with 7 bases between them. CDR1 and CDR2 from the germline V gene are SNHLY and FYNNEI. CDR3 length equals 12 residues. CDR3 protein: CASSESVDTQYF. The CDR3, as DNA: TGTGCCAGCAGTGAGTCGGTGGATACGCAGTATTTT.

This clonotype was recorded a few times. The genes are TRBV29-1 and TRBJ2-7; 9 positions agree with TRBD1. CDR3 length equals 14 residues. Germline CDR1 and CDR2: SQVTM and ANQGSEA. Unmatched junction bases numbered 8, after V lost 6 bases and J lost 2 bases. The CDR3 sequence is CSVRTGANTYEQYF. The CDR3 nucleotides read TGCAGCGTCCGGACAGGGGCGAACACCTACGAGCAGTACTTC.

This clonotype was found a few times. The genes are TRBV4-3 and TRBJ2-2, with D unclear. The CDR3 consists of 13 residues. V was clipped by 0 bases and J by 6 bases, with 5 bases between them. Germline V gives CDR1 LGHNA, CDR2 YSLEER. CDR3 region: CASSQEIAGELFF. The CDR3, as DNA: TGCGCCAGCAGCCAAGAAATTGCCGGGGAGCTGTTTTTT.

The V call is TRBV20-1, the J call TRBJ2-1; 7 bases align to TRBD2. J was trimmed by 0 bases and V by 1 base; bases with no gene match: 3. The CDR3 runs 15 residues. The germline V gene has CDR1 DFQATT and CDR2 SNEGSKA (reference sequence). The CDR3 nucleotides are TGCAGTGCTAGAGTTGGGGGGGACTCCTACAATGAGCAGTTCTTC. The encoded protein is CSARVGGDSYNEQFF.

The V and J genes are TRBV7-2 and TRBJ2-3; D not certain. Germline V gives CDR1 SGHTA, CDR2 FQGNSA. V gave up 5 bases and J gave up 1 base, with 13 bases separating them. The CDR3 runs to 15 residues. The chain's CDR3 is CASSPEGSGTDTQYF. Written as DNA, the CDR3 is TGTGCCAGCAGCCCTGAAGGCTCAGGCACAGATACGCAGTATTTT.

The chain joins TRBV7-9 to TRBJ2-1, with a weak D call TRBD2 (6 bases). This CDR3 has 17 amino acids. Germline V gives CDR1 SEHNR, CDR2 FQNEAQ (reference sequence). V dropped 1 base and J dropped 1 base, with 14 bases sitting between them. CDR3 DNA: TGTGCCAGCAGCTTAGGAGCTAGCGCCCTATCCTACAATGAGCAGTTCTTC. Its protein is CASSLGASALSYNEQFF.

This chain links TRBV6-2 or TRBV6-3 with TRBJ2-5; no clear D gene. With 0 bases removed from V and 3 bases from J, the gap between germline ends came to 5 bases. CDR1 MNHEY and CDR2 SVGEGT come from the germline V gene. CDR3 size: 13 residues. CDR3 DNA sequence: TGTGCCAGCAGTTACTCGGCGAAAGAGACCCAGTACTTC. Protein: CASSYSAKETQYF.

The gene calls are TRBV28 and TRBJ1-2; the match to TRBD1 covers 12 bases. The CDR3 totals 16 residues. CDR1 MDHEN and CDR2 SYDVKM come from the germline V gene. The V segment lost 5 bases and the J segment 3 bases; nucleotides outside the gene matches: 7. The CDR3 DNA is TGTGCCAGCAGTCGAACCGGGACAGGGGGCTACTATGGCTACACCTTC. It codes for CASSRTGTGGYYGYTF.

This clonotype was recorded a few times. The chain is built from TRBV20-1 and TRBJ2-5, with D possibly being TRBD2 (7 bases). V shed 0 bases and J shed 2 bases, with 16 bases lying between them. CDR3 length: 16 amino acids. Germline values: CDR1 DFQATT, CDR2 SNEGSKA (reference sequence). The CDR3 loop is CSARDGRGAKQETQYF. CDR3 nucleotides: TGCAGTGCTAGAGATGGTCGGGGGGCCAAGCAAGAGACCCAGTACTTC.

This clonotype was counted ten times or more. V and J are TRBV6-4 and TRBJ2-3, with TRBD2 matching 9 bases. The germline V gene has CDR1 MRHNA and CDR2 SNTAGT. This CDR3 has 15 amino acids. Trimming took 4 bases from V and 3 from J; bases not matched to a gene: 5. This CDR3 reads CASSVTAGGTDTQYF. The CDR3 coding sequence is TGTGCCAGCAGTGTTACAGCGGGAGGAACAGATACGCAGTATTTT.

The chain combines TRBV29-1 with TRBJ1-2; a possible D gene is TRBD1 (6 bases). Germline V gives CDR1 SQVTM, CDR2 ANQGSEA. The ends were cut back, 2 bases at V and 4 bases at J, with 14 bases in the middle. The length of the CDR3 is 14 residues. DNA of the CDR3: TGCAGCGTTGAAACCTCGACAGGCATCTATGGCTACACCTTC. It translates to CSVETSTGIYGYTF. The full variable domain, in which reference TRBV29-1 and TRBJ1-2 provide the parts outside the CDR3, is SAVISQKPSRDICQRGTSLTIQCQVDSQVTMMFWYRQQPGQSLTLIATANQGSEATYESGFVIDKFPISRPNLTFSTLTVSNMSPEDSSIYLCSVETSTGIYGYTFGSGTRLTVV.

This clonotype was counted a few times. DNA for the CDR3: TGCAGCGTTCTACTTAGCGGGAGGGCCTGGACGGGGGAGCAGTTCTTC. It codes for CSVLLSGRAWTGEQFF. The rearrangement links TRBV29-1 to TRBJ2-1, with 11 bases fitting TRBD2. V lost 5 bases to trimming and J lost 10 bases; unmatched junction nucleotides: 16. The CDR3 runs to 16 residues. The germline V gene has CDR1 SQVTM and CDR2 ANQGSEA.

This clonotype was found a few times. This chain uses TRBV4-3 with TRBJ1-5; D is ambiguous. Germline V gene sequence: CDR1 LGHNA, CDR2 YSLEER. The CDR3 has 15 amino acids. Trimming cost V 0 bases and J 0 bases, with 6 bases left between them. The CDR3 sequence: CASSQDSNSNQPQHF. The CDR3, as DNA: TGCGCCAGCAGCCAAGATTCGAATAGCAATCAGCCCCAGCATTTT.

This chain's CDR3 is CASSLGHSNTEAFF. For the CDR3, the DNA is TGTGCCAGCAGCTTGGGACATTCGAACACTGAAGCTTTCTTT. This chain joins TRBV5-6 and TRBJ1-1; D gene uncertain. Looked up from germline, CDR1 is SGHDT and CDR2 is YYEEEE. The CDR3 loop spans 14 amino acids. V gave up 0 bases and J gave up 1 base, with 7 bases separating them.